This T cell receptor (beta chain) stems from a study of cytomegalovirus exposure and HLA in healthy donors. Findings of the study overall: Available immune exposure information was restricted to CMV serostatus only.

V lost 5 bases to trimming and J lost 5 bases, with 14 bases between them. The germline V gene has CDR1 SGHTA and CDR2 FQGTGA. There are 14 residues in the CDR3. Comments on this clone: No antigen is known for it.

Researchers ran the PCR with 60 Vbeta and 13 Jbeta primers. Repertoires were generated with immunoSEQ multiplex PCR, while TCRdb's copy carries only in-frame clones and drops some. The data show 120,000 or so clones, about 80% seen once. The sequencing sample was made of PBMCs. The V gene is TRBV7-3, the J gene TRBJ2-3; a possible D gene is TRBD1 (6 bases). The TCR comes from a man aged 25 to 45 in good health and CMV-seropositive. CDR3 loop: CASSQHTTGDTQYF. CDR3 sequence (DNA): TGTGCCAGCAGCCAACACACGACAGGAGATACGCAGTATTTT.